A single TCR beta chain is shown here with its context. These data originate in a study of blood T cell repertoires in COVID-19. Assay used: immunoSEQ multiplex PCR; TCRdb lists only in-frame clones, some missing. Altogether 150,000 to 200,000 clones are present, around nine tenths being singletons, with the ten largest covering 0.8% to 1%. Germline values: CDR1 MNHNS, CDR2 SASEGT. Trimming left V 1 base short and J 7 bases short, with 10 bases between. CDR3 length equals 14 residues. Sequencing input: peripheral blood. The sequence was collected from a woman aged 18-29 years who had recovered from COVID-19. The chain carries TRBV6-1 and TRBJ1-4, with D unclear. The CDR3 nucleotides are TGTGCCAGCAGTGAAGATAAGCTGCGTGAAAAACTGTTTTTT. Translation: CASSEDKLREKLFF.